A single sample is the source of the 3 T cell receptor beta chains below, sequenced in a study of blood T cell repertoires in COVID-19. Assay: immunoSEQ multiplex PCR; the TCRdb copy retains only in-frame clones and omits some. The sample lists about 130,000 clones, around 87% seen once, with about 2.5% in the top ten. Sequencing used peripheral blood. These receptors were taken from a man between 50 and 59 years old with active COVID-19.

V is TRBV5-1 and J is TRBJ2-1; TRBD2 matches at 8 bases. V lost 4 bases and J lost 5; bases outside the gene matches: 8. Germline CDR1 reads SGHRS; CDR2 reads YFSETQ. This CDR3 has 15 residues. CDR3 sequence: CASSPGLANHNEQFF. In DNA, the CDR3 is TGCGCCAGCAGCCCAGGACTAGCAAACCACAATGAGCAGTTCTTC. Full variable domain (missing parts from reference TRBV5-1 and TRBJ2-1): KAGVTQTPRYLIKTRGQQVTLSCSPISGHRSVSWYQQTPGQGLQFLFEYFSETQRNKGNFPGRFSGRQFSNSRSEMNVSTLELGDSALYLCASSPGLANHNEQFFGPGTRLTVL.

The gene calls are TRBV3-1 (or the pseudogene TRBV3-2) and TRBJ2-1, with 11 nucleotides matching TRBD1. CDR3 length: 16 residues. Trimming removed 4 bases from V and 6 bases from J; junction bases left unmatched: 8. The germline V gene encodes CDR1 LGHDT and CDR2 YNNKEL (reference sequence). In nucleotides, the CDR3 is TGTGCCAGCAGCCCTTCAGGCGGGACAGGGGGCAATGAGCAGTTCTTC. It yields the protein CASSPSGGTGGNEQFF.

The chain is built from TRBV12-3 or TRBV12-4 and TRBJ2-6, with D unclear. CDR3 size: 13 residues. V dropped 7 bases and J dropped 4 bases, with 8 bases sitting between them. Written as DNA, the CDR3 is TGTGCCAGCAACGAACACGGGGCCAACGTCCTGACTTTC. Protein product: CASNEHGANVLTF.